The following is a T cell receptor (beta chain) sequence with its context. The antigen remains unidentified. This entry belongs to a study of CD8+ T cells in alopecia areata. With V trimmed by 3 bases and J by 8 bases, 3 bases remained unmatched. Germline CDR1 reads WSHSY; CDR2 reads SAAADI. The CDR3 totals 12 residues. Lesional scalp punch biopsies and peripheral blood were collected from alopecia areata patients. CD4+ and CD8+ T cells were sorted from PBMCs. Extracted RNA was reverse transcribed into cDNA, the sequencing template. Libraries were prepared by immunoSEQ multiplex PCR; TCRdb keeps only in-frame clonotypes and omits some of them. This repertoire shows some 82,000 clones, roughly 47% found once; its top ten account for about 6%. Findings and caveats of the study: Across lesional scalp, and particularly alopecia totalis/universalis, clonality surpassed that of normal scalp. With patients, TCR sharing proved less clear than in mice, a difference possibly related to HLA.

The source material was NKG2D-high CD8+ T cells sorted from blood. V usage is TRBV10-2 and J usage is TRBJ1-1; 7 nucleotides line up with TRBD1. The source is a human donor with alopecia areata. CDR3 amino acids: CASSEGTVEAFF. The CDR3 coding sequence is TGCGCCAGCAGTGAAGGGACAGTAGAAGCTTTCTTT.